The rows below give T cell receptor beta chains drawn from one sample of a study of CD8+ T cells in alopecia areata. Clones were sequenced by immunoSEQ multiplex PCR, and TCRdb holds only the in-frame ones, with some missing. The sample contains about 200,000 clones, 60% of which appear only once. Source: CD4+ T cells sorted from blood, taken at week 4, from a patient treated with tofacitinib. The receptors shown here come from a human donor with alopecia areata. CDR3s include the opening cysteine and the closing phenylalanine or tryptophan. A D gene is named only where the DNA matches it firmly. The size field is filled for only some rows; it gives once, few, many or a size class.

V	D	J	size	DNA	CDR3
TRBV6-5	-	TRBJ1-2	-	TGTGCCAGCAGCCAGACTCCGTTCTATGGCTACACCTTC	CASSQTPFYGYTF
TRBV29-1	TRBD1	TRBJ1-2	-	TGCAGCGTTCTGACAGGGTTCACTAACTATGGCTACACCTTC	CSVLTGFTNYGYTF
TRBV11-2	-	TRBJ2-3	-	TGTGCCAGCAGCTTGGGATCTAGCACAGATACGCAGTATTTT	CASSLGSSTDTQYF
TRBV2	-	TRBJ2-7	-	TGTGCCAGCAGTGAAGTCGATACAGGCGAGCAGTACTTC	CASSEVDTGEQYF
TRBV29-1	-	TRBJ2-6	-	TGCAGCGTCGAGTTACTCCCTGGGGCCAACGTCCTGACTTTC	CSVELLPGANVLTF
TRBV4-1	-	TRBJ1-1	-	TGCGCCAGCAGCCAAGGTGTGGGAGTTGAAGCTTTCTTT	CASSQGVGVEAFF
TRBV30	-	TRBJ1-2	-	TGTGCCTGGAGTTTAAGAGCTAACTATGGCTACACCTTC	CAWSLRANYGYTF
TRBV30	-	TRBJ1-1	-	TGTGCCTGGAGTGGCCGGAGGGGGTATCGAAGTACTGAAGCTTTCTTT	CAWSGRRGYRSTEAFF
TRBV5-6	-	TRBJ1-1	-	TGTGCCAGCAGCCAAGGAAGACTAGGCGCTTTCTTT	CASSQGRLGAFF
TRBV7-9	-	TRBJ2-5	-	TGTGCCAGCAGCTTCGGGATCCAAGAGACCCAGTACTTC	CASSFGIQETQYF
TRBV4-1	TRBD1	TRBJ2-3	-	TGCGCCAGCAGCCAAGGACAGGGCTCAGATACGCAGTATTTT	CASSQGQGSDTQYF
TRBV5-1	TRBD1	TRBJ2-3	few	TGCGCCAGCAGCTTGGTAGGGGGCAGCGACACAGATACGCAGTATTTT	CASSLVGGSDTDTQYF
TRBV6-5	-	TRBJ1-2	-	TGTGCCAGCAGAAATTCCGCTAACTATGGCTACACCTTC	CASRNSANYGYTF
TRBV29-1	TRBD2	TRBJ2-1	-	TGCAGCGTTGGCCCGACGGCGGGGGGCTACAATGAGCAGTTCTTC	CSVGPTAGGYNEQFF
TRBV10-3	-	TRBJ2-1	-	TGTGCCATCAGGGGCACAGGTGAGCAGTTCTTC	CAIRGTGEQFF
TRBV9	TRBD2	TRBJ2-3	-	TGTGCCAGCAGCGTAGAGGGAACGGCGGGGGGGAGAGATACGCAGTATTTT	CASSVEGTAGGRDTQYF
TRBV27	-	TRBJ2-2	-	TGTGCCAGCAGTTATCAGATCTGGTGGCGGAACACCGGGGAGCTGTTTTTT	CASSYQIWWRNTGELFF
TRBV18	-	TRBJ2-2	few	TGTGCCAGCTCACCACCGGGGGTTACCGGGGAGCTGTTTTTT	CASSPPGVTGELFF
TRBV12-5	-	TRBJ2-2	-	TGTGCTAGTGGCGGGGGTTCGAACACCGGGGAGCTGTTTTTT	CASGGGSNTGELFF
TRBV15	TRBD2	TRBJ2-4	-	TGTGCCACCAGCAGAGATGGACTAGCGGGGGGAACCAAAAACATTCAGTACTTC	CATSRDGLAGGTKNIQYF
TRBV18	-	TRBJ2-1	few	TGTGCCAGCTCACCTTCTTCCCCAGCGAATCGTCACAATGAGCAGTTCTTC	CASSPSSPANRHNEQFF
TRBV5-1	TRBD2	TRBJ2-5	-	TGCGCCAGCAGCTTACGGGGGGGCCCAGAGACCCAGTACTTC	CASSLRGGPETQYF
TRBV6-5	TRBD2	TRBJ2-2	-	TGTGCCAGCAGTTACTCACTAGCGGGGAACACCGGGGAGCTGTTTTTT	CASSYSLAGNTGELFF
TRBV23-1	-	TRBJ2-6	-	TGCGCCAGCAGTCAATCGTCGCCTGGGGCCAACGTCCTGACTTTC	CASSQSSPGANVLTF
TRBV5-1	TRBD2	TRBJ2-2	-	TGCGCCAGCAGCCTCCTCTTAGCGGGGGCGCACACCGGGGAGCTGTTTTTT	CASSLLLAGAHTGELFF
TRBV29-1	TRBD1	TRBJ2-5	-	TGCAGCGTTGTAGGGGACAGGACCCTTCTGGGGGAGACCCAGTACTTC	CSVVGDRTLLGETQYF
TRBV29-1	TRBD1	TRBJ2-2	-	TGCAGCACCACCGGGACAGGGGACACCGGGGAGCTGTTTTTT	CSTTGTGDTGELFF
TRBV25-1	-	TRBJ2-7	-	TGTGCCAGCAGTGACGGTCCGGTTGGGGGCTACGAGCAGTACTTC	CASSDGPVGGYEQYF
TRBV27	-	TRBJ1-1	-	TGTGCCAGCAGTTTACGACAGGCGAACACTGAAGCTTTCTTT	CASSLRQANTEAFF
TRBV2	-	TRBJ1-2	-	TGTGCCAGCAGTGGGGCCCTAGGGGGTGATGGCTACACCTTC	CASSGALGGDGYTF
TRBV9	-	TRBJ2-3	once	TGTGCCAGCAGCGCCCAGAGGGTAATCACAGATACGCAGTATTTT	CASSAQRVITDTQYF
TRBV5-1	-	TRBJ2-5	few	TGCGCCAGCAGCCGCCAAGCCGAACCACAAGAGACCCAGTACTTC	CASSRQAEPQETQYF
TRBV29-1	-	TRBJ2-7	few	TGCAGCGTTGGAGCCCGGGCAGGGGCTTTGTACGAGCAGTACTTC	CSVGARAGALYEQYF
TRBV4-1	TRBD1	TRBJ1-6	-	TGCGCCAGCAGCCAAGAAGGGACAGGGGGGTCACCCCTCCACTTT	CASSQEGTGGSPLHF
TRBV7-2	-	TRBJ2-5	-	TGTGCCAGCAGCTCCCATCCCGGGGGCGAAGAGACCCAGTACTTC	CASSSHPGGEETQYF
TRBV2	-	TRBJ2-1	-	TGTGCCAGCAGTCTTACTCCATACAATGAGCAGTTCTTC	CASSLTPYNEQFF
TRBV4-3	-	TRBJ2-5	few	TGCGCCAGCAGCCAACTTCCCGGGGAGACCCAGTACTTC	CASSQLPGETQYF
TRBV7-2	-	TRBJ1-2	-	TGTGCCAGCAGCTCGTCAGGGGAAGCCTATGGCTACACCTTC	CASSSSGEAYGYTF
TRBV5-1	TRBD1	TRBJ2-6	few	TGCGCCAGCAGCTGGGAACAGGGGGGCTACGGACCCTCTGGGGCCAACGTCCTGACTTTC	CASSWEQGGYGPSGANVLTF
TRBV29-1	-	TRBJ2-7	-	TGCAGCGTTTGGAGGGGAAGGACGACTTCCTCCTACGAGCAGTACTTC	CSVWRGRTTSSYEQYF
TRBV18	-	TRBJ1-1	-	TGTGCCAGCTCACCACGTGGGGAGCCCCAGAACACTGAAGCTTTCTTT	CASSPRGEPQNTEAFF
TRBV10-3	-	TRBJ1-5	-	TGTGCCATCAGTGAGAGCAATCAGCCCCAGCATTTT	CAISESNQPQHF
TRBV4-1	TRBD2	TRBJ2-5	-	TGCGCCAGCAGCCAAAGGGGTAGCGGGAACCAAGAGACCCAGTACTTC	CASSQRGSGNQETQYF
TRBV6-5	-	TRBJ1-2	-	TGTGCCAGCAGTCCGGGACAACGTTATGGCTACACCTTC	CASSPGQRYGYTF
TRBV5-1	-	TRBJ2-6	-	TGCGCCAGCAGCTTGAACCCGGCAGGCTCTGGGGCCAACGTCCTGACTTTC	CASSLNPAGSGANVLTF
TRBV2	TRBD2	TRBJ2-3	-	TGTGCCAGCAGTGAATGGGTAGCGGGTACCCTCACAGATACGCAGTATTTT	CASSEWVAGTLTDTQYF
TRBV7-6	-	TRBJ2-1	-	TGTGCCAGCAGCCCTGTGGGGGGCTCCTACAATGAGCAGTTCTTC	CASSPVGGSYNEQFF